This TCR beta chain was obtained from a study of shared clonotypes between healthy human individuals. Overall study findings and caveats: Across four donors, naive CD4 shared roughly 5%, naive CD8 more than 3%, memory CD4 more than 2%, memory CD8 more than 0.35%.

Trimming cost V 9 bases and J 6 bases, with 14 bases left between them. Germline CDR1 and CDR2: LNHDA and SQIVND (reference sequence). The CDR3 contains 12 residues. Naive CD4+ cells were CD45RA-selected; the remaining cells were memory. On this clone itself: Its cognate antigen is unknown.

An assay was performed, and its level was deep. Authors' analysis steps: There were no quality scores in the junction-only immunoSEQ sequences, so filtering differed. Generated by immunoSEQ multiplex PCR, the TCRdb table keeps only in-frame clones and is missing some. V, J and clone size were drawn from that table, and D and trimming were deduced from the DNA. Of some 2.4 million clones detected, 80% to 95% appear once; the ten largest clones hold about 0.34%. The TCR comes from a man between 18 and 35 years old in good health. Some clones in this sample may be carry-over from other donors' samples. This chain joins TRBV19 and TRBJ1-1, with D uncertain. The sample taken for sequencing was naive CD4+ T cells from PBMCs. Subset specified: CD45RA+ positively selected. The CDR3 loop is CASCRGIAEAFF. In DNA form, the CDR3 reads TGTGCCAGCTGCCGTGGAATCGCTGAAGCTTTCTTT.